What follows describes a single T cell receptor (beta chain). The antigen is unknown. Primers included in the PCR were 60 Vbeta and 13 Jbeta primers. Original processing notes: Counted up in a later analysis, unique TCR beta chains came to around 80 million, with about 9.9 million shared. The protocol was immunoSEQ multiplex PCR, while the TCRdb copy is restricted to in-frame clones and leaves out a portion. V, J and clone size derive from that table, while D and trimming were established from the DNA sequence. The repertoire holds nearly 110,000 clones, with about 81% as singletons. The data originate from a study of cytomegalovirus exposure and HLA in healthy donors. CDR3 length equals 16 residues. With 4 bases clipped from V and 7 bases from J, the junction kept 10 bases outside the gene matches. The germline gives CDR1 SGHRS, CDR2 YFSETQ. Study-wide findings and caveats: With later analysis, a missense DCLRE1C variant became linked to TCR beta V- and J-gene trimming.

The clonotype comes from a male donor in good health and CMV-seropositive. Sequenced input: PBMCs. The chain links TRBV5-1 to TRBJ2-7, with 14 bases that match TRBD2. DNA for the CDR3: TGCGCCAGCAGCCGGAGACTAGCGGGAGGGCCTCGGGAGCAGTACTTC. Translation: CASSRRLAGGPREQYF.